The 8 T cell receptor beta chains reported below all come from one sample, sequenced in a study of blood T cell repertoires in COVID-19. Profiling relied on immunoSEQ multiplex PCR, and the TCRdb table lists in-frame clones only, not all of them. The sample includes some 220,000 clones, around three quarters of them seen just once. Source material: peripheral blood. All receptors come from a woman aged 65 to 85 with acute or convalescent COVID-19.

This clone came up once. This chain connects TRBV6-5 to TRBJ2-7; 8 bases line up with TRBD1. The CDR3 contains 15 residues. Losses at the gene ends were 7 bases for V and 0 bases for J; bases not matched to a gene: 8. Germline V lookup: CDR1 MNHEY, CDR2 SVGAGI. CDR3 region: CASKLGQESSYEQYV. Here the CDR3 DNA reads TGTGCCAGCAAGCTGGGACAGGAGAGCTCCTACGAGCAGTACGTC.

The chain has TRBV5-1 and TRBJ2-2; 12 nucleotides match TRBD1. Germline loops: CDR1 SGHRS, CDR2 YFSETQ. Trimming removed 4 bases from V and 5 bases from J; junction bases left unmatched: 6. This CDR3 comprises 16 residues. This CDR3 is CASSMGTGGKTGELFF. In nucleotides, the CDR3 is TGCGCCAGCAGCATGGGGACAGGGGGCAAGACCGGGGAGCTGTTTTTT.

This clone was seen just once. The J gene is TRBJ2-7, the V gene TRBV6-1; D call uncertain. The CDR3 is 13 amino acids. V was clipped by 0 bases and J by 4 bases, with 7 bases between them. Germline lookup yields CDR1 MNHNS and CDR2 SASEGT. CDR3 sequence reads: CASSEAPLYEQYV. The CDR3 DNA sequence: TGTGCCAGCAGTGAAGCCCCTCTTTACGAGCAGTACGTC.

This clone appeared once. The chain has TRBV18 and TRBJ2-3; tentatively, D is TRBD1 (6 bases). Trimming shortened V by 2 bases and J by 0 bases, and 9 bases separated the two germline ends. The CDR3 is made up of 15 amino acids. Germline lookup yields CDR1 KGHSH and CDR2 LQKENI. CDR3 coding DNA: TGTGCCAGCTCACCAAACAGGGTGAGCACAGATACGCAGTATTTT. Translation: CASSPNRVSTDTQYF.

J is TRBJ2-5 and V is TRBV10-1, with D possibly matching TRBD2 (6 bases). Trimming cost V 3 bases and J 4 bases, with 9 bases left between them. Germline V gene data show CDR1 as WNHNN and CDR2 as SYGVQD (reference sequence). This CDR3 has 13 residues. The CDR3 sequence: CASSDEGLETQYF. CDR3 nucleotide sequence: TGCGCCAGCAGTGATGAGGGACTAGAGACCCAGTACTTC.

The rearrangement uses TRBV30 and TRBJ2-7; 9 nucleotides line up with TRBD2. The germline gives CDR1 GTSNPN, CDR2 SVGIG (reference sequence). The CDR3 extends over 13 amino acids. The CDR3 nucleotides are TGTGCTCTGGCAGTAGCGGGGGCCTACGAGCAGTACGTC. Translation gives CALAVAGAYEQYV.

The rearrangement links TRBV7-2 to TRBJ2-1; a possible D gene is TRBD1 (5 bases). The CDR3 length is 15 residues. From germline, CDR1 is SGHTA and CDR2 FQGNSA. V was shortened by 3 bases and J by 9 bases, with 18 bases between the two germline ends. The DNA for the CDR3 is TGTGCCAGCAGCTTCAGTACGCAGGGATTCGGTGAGCAGTTCTTC. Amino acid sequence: CASSFSTQGFGEQFF.

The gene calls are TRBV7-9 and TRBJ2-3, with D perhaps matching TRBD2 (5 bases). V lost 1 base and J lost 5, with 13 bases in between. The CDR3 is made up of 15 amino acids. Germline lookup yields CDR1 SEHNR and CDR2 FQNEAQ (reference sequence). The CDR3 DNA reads TGTGCCAGCAGCTTAGTGAGGGTTTGGGGAGATACGCAGTATTTT. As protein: CASSLVRVWGDTQYF.